These T cell receptor beta chains were read from a single sample in a study of T cell repertoires in aging, cancer and after chemotherapy. Each CDR3 protein gets one entry after TCRdb re-called the multiplex PCR reads with MiXCR. The sample consists of about 5,200 distinct CDR3 sequences, roughly 29% of them appearing once. The sequenced sample consisted of blood. All receptors come from a human donor in good health. CDR3s include the opening cysteine and the closing phenylalanine or tryptophan. The order of the fields is J gene, V gene, CDR3 protein.

J gene: TRBJ2-4
V gene: TRBV24-1
CDR3 protein: CATSAGQDSYF

J gene: TRBJ2-1
V gene: TRBV27
CDR3 protein: CASSLSPFLYNEQFF

J gene: TRBJ2-1
V gene: TRBV6-2/TRBV6-3
CDR3 protein: CASSYGSSRRVYNEQFF

J gene: TRBJ2-1
V gene: TRBV11-2
CDR3 protein: CASSLGSGLSYNEQFF

J gene: TRBJ2-7
V gene: TRBV6-6
CDR3 protein: CASSSTGTGNYEQYF

J gene: TRBJ1-5
V gene: TRBV27
CDR3 protein: CASRRGTSNQPQHF

J gene: TRBJ1-1
V gene: TRBV29-1
CDR3 protein: CSVVKGPNTEAFF

J gene: TRBJ2-7
V gene: TRBV15
CDR3 protein: CATSQDRGRGGYF

J gene: TRBJ2-3
V gene: TRBV6-1
CDR3 protein: CASSEGTDTQYF

J gene: TRBJ1-2
V gene: TRBV18
CDR3 protein: CASSPRGGPGYGYTF

J gene: TRBJ1-4
V gene: TRBV13
CDR3 protein: CASSSINLPQAFNEKLFF

J gene: TRBJ2-7
V gene: TRBV6-5
CDR3 protein: CASRLDGSYEQYF

J gene: TRBJ1-2
V gene: TRBV27
CDR3 protein: CASSRTGAGYGYTF

J gene: TRBJ2-1
V gene: TRBV5-3
CDR3 protein: CARSLSSGTNYNEQFF

J gene: TRBJ1-3
V gene: TRBV30
CDR3 protein: CAWSRGVSGNTIYF

J gene: TRBJ1-2
V gene: TRBV20-1
CDR3 protein: CSAQTGRSYGYTF

J gene: TRBJ1-5
V gene: TRBV19
CDR3 protein: CASSIAHSVRHF

J gene: TRBJ2-5
V gene: TRBV19
CDR3 protein: CASSISGQKETQYF

J gene: TRBJ1-2
V gene: TRBV7-9
CDR3 protein: CASSYISNYGYTF

J gene: TRBJ1-2
V gene: TRBV6-2/TRBV6-3
CDR3 protein: CASSQTLNYGYTF

J gene: TRBJ1-2
V gene: TRBV6-2/TRBV6-3
CDR3 protein: CASTTTGYYGYTF

J gene: TRBJ2-1
V gene: TRBV19
CDR3 protein: CASSKTGSSISYNEQFF

J gene: TRBJ2-3
V gene: TRBV25-1
CDR3 protein: CASSVVTDTQYF

J gene: TRBJ2-2
V gene: TRBV7-9
CDR3 protein: CASSSRAGTRSGELFF

J gene: TRBJ1-2
V gene: TRBV15
CDR3 protein: CATSPDRNYGYTF

J gene: TRBJ2-5
V gene: TRBV15
CDR3 protein: CATSSRARERETQYF

J gene: TRBJ1-1
V gene: TRBV19
CDR3 protein: CASSRDPGVTEAFF

J gene: TRBJ1-2
V gene: TRBV13
CDR3 protein: CASSGGGRVITGGYGYTF

J gene: TRBJ1-2
V gene: TRBV6-5
CDR3 protein: CASSYSGTGGLSGGYTF

J gene: TRBJ1-2
V gene: TRBV5-4
CDR3 protein: CASSLPGQGNVVGYTF

J gene: TRBJ1-1
V gene: TRBV5-4
CDR3 protein: CASSPRQGGHTEAFF

J gene: TRBJ2-2
V gene: TRBV12-3/TRBV12-4
CDR3 protein: CASSFRLAGGTGELFF

J gene: TRBJ1-1
V gene: TRBV27
CDR3 protein: CASSLVVSGVDEAFF

J gene: TRBJ2-1
V gene: TRBV5-6
CDR3 protein: CASSLGFYNEQFF

J gene: TRBJ2-1
V gene: TRBV20-1
CDR3 protein: CSASPTSGRIGEQFF

J gene: TRBJ2-1
V gene: TRBV19
CDR3 protein: CASSITSAGASWDEQFF

J gene: TRBJ2-5
V gene: TRBV20-1
CDR3 protein: CSASTLHRGSMTQYF

J gene: TRBJ2-6
V gene: TRBV19
CDR3 protein: CASSNPSPRDGALLSGANVLTF

J gene: TRBJ1-2
V gene: TRBV19
CDR3 protein: CASRPTRQSLNYGYTF

J gene: TRBJ2-7
V gene: TRBV27
CDR3 protein: CASSPRGAPREQYF

J gene: TRBJ2-7
V gene: TRBV5-5
CDR3 protein: CASSLEGGSYEQYF

J gene: TRBJ2-3
V gene: TRBV6-2/TRBV6-3
CDR3 protein: CATHSWEDTDTQYF

J gene: TRBJ1-1
V gene: TRBV11-1
CDR3 protein: CASSLGPWPTIF